The 5 T cell receptor beta chains given below trace back to one sample, sequenced in a study of neurological immune-mediated disorders. A single record per CDR3 protein comes from TCRdb applying MiXCR to the 5' RACE reads. The sample records about 58,000 distinct CDR3 sequences, around 3.4% being singletons. The sequencing input was PBMCs. Receptors were obtained from a woman aged 55-75 years with multiple sclerosis.

This clonotype was seen many times. The chain employs TRBV10-2 and TRBJ1-2; TRBD1 matches 7 bases. The V gene's germline CDR1 is WSHSY and CDR2 SAAADI. V was clipped by 4 bases and J by 3 bases; unmatched bases: 5. The CDR3 length is 14 residues. The DNA of the CDR3 is TGCGCCAGCAGTGGAACAGGGGACTACTATGGCTACACCTTC. Protein: CASSGTGDYYGYTF.

This clonotype was seen ten or more times. This chain connects TRBV7-2 to TRBJ2-6; no clear D gene. The CDR3 loop spans 15 amino acids. The germline CDR1 and CDR2 sequences are SGHTA and FQGNSA. V was trimmed by 5 bases and J by 3 bases, leaving 11 bases between them. The CDR3 nucleotides read TGTGCCAGCAGCCCGGGTTCGTATGGGGCCAACGTCCTGACTTTC. Its protein is CASSPGSYGANVLTF.

This clonotype was observed many times. V gene TRBV7-3 combines with J gene TRBJ2-3; 9 bases match TRBD2. Per the germline V gene, CDR1 is SGHTA and CDR2 is FQGTGA. V lost 5 bases, J lost 4 bases, and 13 bases stayed unmatched. This CDR3 is built from 17 residues. In DNA form, the CDR3 reads TGTGCCAGCAGCCCGGCGGCCAGCGGGGGGAGTCCAGATACGCAGTATTTT. Encoded protein: CASSPAASGGSPDTQYF.

V is TRBV6-5 and J is TRBJ2-2, with TRBD1 matching 11 bases. The CDR3 contains 16 residues. The germline CDR1 and CDR2 sequences are MNHEY and SVGAGI. J gave up 5 bases and V 2 bases, and 4 bases lay outside the gene matches. CDR3 in DNA: TGTGCCAGCAGTTACCGGGACAGGGGGGGGACCGGGGAGCTGTTTTTT. It translates to CASSYRDRGGTGELFF.

Regarding this clonotype: A much larger clone is a single base away; this may be a read error. The V and J genes are TRBV7-8 and TRBJ2-2, with TRBD2 as a possible D gene (7 bases). V lost 5 bases to trimming and J lost 7 bases, with 17 bases between them. The CDR3 loop spans 15 amino acids. Germline CDR1 SGHVS, CDR2 FQNEAQ. The CDR3 sequence: CASSPVLGGHGELFF. The CDR3 DNA reads TGTGCCAGCAGCCCCGTACTCGGGGGGCACGGGGAGCTGTTTTTT.